These 7 T cell receptor beta chains were sequenced from one sample in a study of T-cell memory formation after mild COVID-19. TCRdb re-called the 5' RACE reads through MiXCR, storing one row per CDR3 protein. The sample carries around 440,000 distinct CDR3 sequences, roughly 18% recorded once. Source material: PBMCs or a T cell subset sorted from them (not recorded which). All receptors derive from an adult woman who had mild COVID-19 (a few samples of this study predate the infection). Cell type and time point are not known.

At least ten counts were recorded for this clonotype. This chain links TRBV12-3 or TRBV12-4 with TRBJ2-1; 10 positions agree with TRBD2. The CDR3 spans 16 residues. The V segment lost 3 bases and the J segment 4 bases; nucleotides outside the gene matches: 6. CDR3 DNA sequence: TGTGCCAGCAGTTTCCGGACTAGCGGAGTTTACAATGAGCAGTTCTTC. Encoded protein: CASSFRTSGVYNEQFF.

This clonotype has ten or more counts. The chain recombines TRBV5-4 with TRBJ2-7, with D tentatively TRBD1 (5 bases). CDR1 SGHNT and CDR2 YYREEE come from the germline V gene (reference sequence). V shed 4 bases and J shed 2 bases, with 13 bases lying between them. This CDR3 has 14 amino acids. CDR3 sequence reads: CASSIRAFPYEQYF. The DNA of the CDR3 is TGTGCCAGCAGCATCAGGGCTTTCCCCTACGAGCAGTACTTC.

This clonotype was counted only a few times. The chain employs TRBV5-1 and TRBJ1-2, with 7 bases that match TRBD1. The ends lost 4 bases at V and 4 bases at J; junction bases unmatched: 4. The germline V gene encodes CDR1 SGHRS and CDR2 YFSETQ. There are 13 residues in the CDR3. The CDR3 is CASSTGQLYGYTF. The CDR3 DNA reads TGCGCCAGCAGCACGGGACAGCTCTATGGCTACACCTTC.

The rearrangement uses TRBV2 and TRBJ2-2; D unresolved. V lost 7 bases to trimming and J lost 0 bases, with 9 bases between them. Germline CDR1 is SNHLY and CDR2 is FYNNEI. The CDR3 consists of 14 residues. This chain's CDR3 is CASISLPNTGELFF. The CDR3 DNA reads TGTGCCAGCATTTCCCTGCCGAACACCGGGGAGCTGTTTTTT.

This chain joins TRBV7-9 and TRBJ2-5; 9 bases are a match to TRBD2. This CDR3 is built from 17 residues. Germline CDR1 SEHNR, CDR2 FQNEAQ (reference sequence). Unmatched junction bases numbered 9, after V lost 3 bases and J lost 1 base. CDR3 in DNA: TGTGCCAGCAGCTTCCCCCTAGCGGGGTATACCCAAGAGACCCAGTACTTC. It is translated as CASSFPLAGYTQETQYF.

The genes are TRBV20-1 and TRBJ2-3; either TRBD1 or TRBD2 may supply D (5 bases each). The V end was cut by 2 bases, the J end by 3 bases, with 12 bases between. The germline V gene has CDR1 DFQATT and CDR2 SNEGSKA (reference sequence). CDR3 length equals 14 residues. CDR3 amino acids: CSARPRGRTDTQYF. CDR3 sequence (DNA): TGCAGTGCTAGACCCCGGGGCCGAACAGATACGCAGTATTTT.

V and J are TRBV6-5 and TRBJ2-2, with D possibly being TRBD1 or TRBD2 (5 bases each). Trimming cost V 6 bases and J 4 bases, with 21 bases left between them. CDR1 is MNHEY and CDR2 is SVGAGI in the germline V gene. The CDR3 consists of 17 residues. CDR3 in DNA: TGTGCCAGCAGACCTTACGTTGCTAGGGGACCCACCGGGGAGCTGTTTTTT. It translates to CASRPYVARGPTGELFF.